The clone carrying this TCR beta chain was picked up a small number of times. Its target is not known. This sample is part of a study of CD8+CD57+ T cells in acquired aplastic anemia. Turning to the study itself: 3.2 ug was the average amount of DNA from sorted CD4+ and CD8+ cells. Study results and caveats: The same twenty-nine CD8+ CDR3 sequences occurred in patients and in controls.

Genomic DNA served as template for TCR beta VDJ and CDR3 profiling. MiXCR, run by TCRdb on the reads, gives a single entry per CDR3 protein. The sample lists 450,000 to 600,000 distinct CDR3 sequences, over 25% occurring once. Flow cytometry had shown expanded CD8+CD57+ cells in the patients chosen for sequencing. Severe acquired aplastic anemia was diagnosed in all patients. The CDR3 has 13 amino acids. Germline V gives CDR1 SGHKS, CDR2 YYEKEE (reference sequence). V lost 3 bases and J lost 0, with 4 bases in between. This TCR derives from a human donor with aplastic anemia. The chain recombines TRBV5-5 with TRBJ1-3; D gene ambiguous. What was sequenced was sorted CD4+, CD8+, or CD8+CD57+ T cells (not recorded which) from PBMCs. The CDR3 region has the DNA TGTGCCAGCAGCTCGGTCTCTGGAAACACCATATATTTT. It is translated as CASSSVSGNTIYF.